The 30 T cell receptor beta chains in this list originate from one sample, sequenced in a study of graft-versus-host responses after intestinal transplantation. Profiling relied on immunoSEQ multiplex PCR, and the TCRdb table lists in-frame clones only, not all of them. The table includes 140,000 or so clones, over 90% detected once. No antigen has been assigned to these receptors. The sequencing used unstimulated CD4+ T cells sorted from spleen or lymph node cells, collected before intestinal transplant. The origin of the receptors is a human donor who received an intestinal transplant.

The chain recombines TRBV6-1 with TRBJ1-1, with D perhaps TRBD1 (6 bases). This CDR3 comprises 16 residues. Germline values: CDR1 MNHNS, CDR2 SASEGT. Trimming took 4 bases from V and 5 from J, leaving 20 bases between them. CDR3 bases: TGTGCCAGCAGTGCCACGACAGGTTGGGGGGGGACTGAAGCTTTCTTT. Its translation is CASSATTGWGGTEAFF.

V usage is TRBV5-4 and J usage is TRBJ2-7; 10 nucleotides line up with TRBD1. V gave up 2 bases and J gave up 5 bases; unmatched junction bases: 7. The CDR3 extends over 15 amino acids. Germline V lookup: CDR1 SGHNT, CDR2 YYREEE (reference sequence). The chain's CDR3 is CASSLPTGGLNEQYF. The CDR3 DNA follows: TGTGCCAGCAGCTTACCGACAGGGGGCCTGAACGAGCAGTACTTC.

CDR3 DNA sequence: TGTGCCAGCAGCTTGGGAGCGGGAGGGCTAGAGACCCAGTACTTC. Encoded protein: CASSLGAGGLETQYF. V and J are TRBV5-4 and TRBJ2-5; 10 nucleotides agree with TRBD2. This CDR3 comprises 15 residues. The germline gives CDR1 SGHNT, CDR2 YYREEE (reference sequence). The V and J ends lost 0 bases and 4 bases, in that order; junction bases with no gene match: 3.

The J gene is TRBJ1-1, the V gene TRBV30, with D hard to call. CDR3 length equals 11 residues. Trimming left V 0 bases short and J 6 bases short, with 5 bases between. Looked up from germline, CDR1 is GTSNPN and CDR2 is SVGIG (reference sequence). In DNA, the CDR3 is TGTGCCTGGAGTGTGTCACCTGAAGCTTTCTTT. Residues: CAWSVSPEAFF.

The rearrangement links TRBV4-2 to TRBJ2-1; possible D gene TRBD1, 6 bases. CDR3 length: 17 residues. Trimming stripped 4 bases from V and 2 bases from J, with 18 bases between. Germline loops: CDR1 LGHNA, CDR2 YNFKEQ. The CDR3 DNA reads TGTGCCAGCAGCCGCACAGGGAACAGAGCGGCCTACAATGAGCAGTTCTTC. Translating gives CASSRTGNRAAYNEQFF.

The chain combines TRBV6-5 with TRBJ2-7; 8 nucleotides match TRBD2. CDR3 length equals 14 residues. CDR1 is MNHEY, CDR2 SVGAGI, per germline. V gave up 6 bases and J gave up 4 bases; unmatched junction bases: 8. CDR3 residues: CASSPASGRYEQYF. The CDR3, as DNA: TGTGCCAGCAGCCCCGCCAGCGGGAGATACGAGCAGTACTTC.

This clone was seen more than once but under ten times. The chain combines TRBV14 with TRBJ2-1; D may correspond to TRBD1 or TRBD2 (5 bases each). Trimming cost V 1 base and J 12 bases, with 7 bases left between them. This CDR3 spans 11 amino acids. Germline V CDR1 and CDR2: SGHDN, FVKESK. The CDR3 DNA reads as TGTGCCAGCAGCCAAGTTGGGGGGCAGTTCTTC. This translates into CASSQVGGQFF.

The chain combines TRBV28 with TRBJ2-7; 7 bases are a match to TRBD2. V gave up 7 bases and J gave up 4 bases; unmatched junction bases: 10. Looked up from germline, CDR1 is MDHEN and CDR2 is SYDVKM. This CDR3 region has 14 residues. CDR3 nucleotide sequence: TGTGCCAGCAATTCAGCGGGACTTAATTACGAGCAGTACTTC. Protein: CASNSAGLNYEQYF.

This sequence joins TRBV30 and TRBJ2-4, with D possibly TRBD2 on 5 matching bases. Germline V gene sequence: CDR1 GTSNPN, CDR2 SVGIG (reference sequence). The V gene lost 3 bases and the J gene lost 8 bases, with 11 bases spanning the gap. The CDR3 covers 12 residues. CDR3 region: CAWRPGRDIQYF. The CDR3 DNA sequence: TGTGCCTGGAGACCGGGAAGAGACATTCAGTACTTC. Filled out from reference TRBV30 and TRBJ2-4, the complete variable domain reads SQTIHQWPATLVQPVGSPLSLECTVEGTSNPNLYWYRQAAGRGLQLLFYSVGIGQISSEVPQNLSASRPQDRQFILSSKKLLLSDSGFYLCAWRPGRDIQYFGAGTRLSVL.

V and J are TRBV4-2 and TRBJ2-3; D assignment may be TRBD1 or TRBD2 (5 bases each). Trimming removed 4 bases at V and 6 bases at J, with 23 bases between. There are 17 residues in the CDR3. CDR1 is LGHNA, CDR2 YNFKEQ, per germline. For the CDR3, the DNA is TGTGCCAGCAGCCCCATCCGCAGCGGAGCAAGGGACGATACGCAGTATTTT. Amino acids: CASSPIRSGARDDTQYF.

The chain carries TRBV7-9 and TRBJ2-3, with D uncertain. Germline loops: CDR1 SEHNR, CDR2 FQNEAQ (reference sequence). V was cut by 3 bases and J by 1 base, with 5 bases left in between. This CDR3 has 13 residues. CDR3 in amino acids: CASSFRGTDTQYF. The CDR3 region has the DNA TGTGCCAGCAGCTTCCGGGGCACAGATACGCAGTATTTT.

This clone was found once. The V gene is TRBV5-4, the J gene TRBJ1-2; no clear D. CDR3 length equals 15 residues. The germline V and J ends were trimmed by 0 bases and 0 bases, with 9 bases remaining between them. Germline CDR1 and CDR2: SGHNT and YYREEE (reference sequence). CDR3 sequence: CASSLGVSPNYGYTF. The CDR3, as DNA: TGTGCCAGCAGCTTGGGGGTCAGCCCTAACTATGGCTACACCTTC.

The chain couples TRBV27 to TRBJ2-5; 8 bases line up with TRBD2. CDR3 length: 13 amino acids. The J segment lost 4 bases and the V segment lost 4 bases, leaving 2 bases of the junction unmatched. Germline V gives CDR1 MNHEY, CDR2 SMNVEV (reference sequence). The CDR3 region has the DNA TGTGCCAGCAGTTCGGGACTAGGAGAGACCCAGTACTTC. It is translated as CASSSGLGETQYF.

The chain uses TRBV27 and TRBJ2-5; 10 nucleotides align to TRBD2. Germline V CDR1 and CDR2: MNHEY, SMNVEV (reference sequence). The trim removed 0 bases at V and 5 bases at J, leaving 6 bases unmatched. This CDR3 region has 16 residues. The CDR3 nucleotides read TGTGCCAGCAGTTTATCCCTAGCGGGAGATTTGGAGACCCAGTACTTC. Translating it yields CASSLSLAGDLETQYF.

This chain links TRBV7-2 with TRBJ2-1, with 8 bases matching TRBD2. Germline V CDR1 and CDR2: SGHTA, FQGNSA. This CDR3 comprises 18 residues. V trimming: 2 bases; J trimming: 10 bases; junction bases outside the gene matches: 19. CDR3 loop: CASSLMGSWGGRLGEQFF. The CDR3 nucleotides are TGTGCCAGCAGCTTAATGGGAAGTTGGGGCGGGAGGTTGGGAGAGCAGTTCTTC.

The rearrangement uses TRBV15 and TRBJ2-3, with unresolved D. V was clipped by 0 bases and J by 4 bases, with 2 bases between them. This CDR3 has 12 amino acids. Germline CDR1 LNHNV, CDR2 YYDKDF (reference sequence). Written as DNA, the CDR3 is TGTGCCACCAGCAGAGAGGCAGATACGCAGTATTTT. Translating it yields CATSREADTQYF.

The chain uses TRBV7-9 and TRBJ2-7; D not certain. This CDR3 has 18 amino acids. The V gene's germline CDR1 is SEHNR and CDR2 FQNEAQ (reference sequence). The V end was cut by 1 base, the J end by 0 bases, with 19 bases between. The CDR3 here is CASSLGLGLMSPSYEQYF. CDR3 DNA sequence: TGTGCCAGCAGCTTAGGACTGGGGTTGATGAGCCCCTCCTACGAGCAGTACTTC.

The chain carries TRBV27 and TRBJ2-7; tentative D call: TRBD1 (6 bases). The CDR3 has 16 amino acids. From germline, CDR1 is MNHEY and CDR2 SMNVEV (reference sequence). The V gene lost 7 bases and the J gene lost 3 bases, with 22 bases spanning the gap. CDR3 protein: CASTPAPGALYYEQYF. The CDR3, as DNA: TGTGCCAGCACCCCTGCCCCAGGGGCGCTTTACTACGAGCAGTACTTC.

This sequence joins TRBV10-2 and TRBJ1-5; possibly TRBD1 for D (6 bases). Germline V gene data show CDR1 as WSHSY and CDR2 as SAAADI. The CDR3 length is 14 residues. V gave up 6 bases and J gave up 7 bases, with 16 bases separating them. DNA of the CDR3: TGCGCCAGCAGGATGGGGGGGGCCGGGCAGCCCCAGCATTTT. It specifies CASRMGGAGQPQHF.

The rearrangement uses TRBV7-9 and TRBJ2-3, with 7 bases that match TRBD2. V lost 1 base and J lost 6; bases outside the gene matches: 7. Germline assignment: CDR1 SEHNR and CDR2 FQNEAQ (reference sequence). The length of the CDR3 is 15 residues. Here the CDR3 DNA reads TGTGCCAGCAGCTTAGGACTAGCCTTCAGGGATACGCAGTATTTT. It translates to CASSLGLAFRDTQYF.

This clone was seen a single time. V and J are TRBV15 and TRBJ1-2; D is undetermined. Trimming left V 3 bases short and J 1 base short, with 6 bases between. The CDR3 length is 13 residues. Per the germline V gene, CDR1 is LNHNV and CDR2 is YYDKDF (reference sequence). For the CDR3, the DNA is TGTGCCACCAGCAGGCCAAGTAACTATGGCTACACCTTC. It is translated as CATSRPSNYGYTF.

V usage is TRBV28 and J usage is TRBJ2-7; possible D gene TRBD2, 5 bases. Germline CDR1 is MDHEN and CDR2 is SYDVKM. The CDR3 totals 12 residues. The germline V and J ends were trimmed by 5 bases and 5 bases, with 10 bases remaining between them. The CDR3 coding sequence is TGTGCCAGCAGTCGACTACGGCACGAGCAGTACTTC. Amino acid sequence: CASSRLRHEQYF.

This clone was recorded only once. The chain has TRBV19 and TRBJ1-2; D perhaps matches TRBD1 (5 bases). Trimming cost V 6 bases and J 8 bases, with 10 bases left between them. Germline lookup yields CDR1 LNHDA and CDR2 SQIVND (reference sequence). The length of the CDR3 is 11 residues. For the CDR3, the DNA is TGTGCCAGTAGCCTCAGGGACGGCTACACCTTC. Protein product: CASSLRDGYTF.

This chain connects TRBV2 to TRBJ1-5; TRBD1 agrees at 7 bases. Germline V gene data show CDR1 as SNHLY and CDR2 as FYNNEI. The J segment lost 5 bases and the V segment lost 2 bases, leaving 9 bases of the junction unmatched. The CDR3 extends over 16 amino acids. The CDR3 DNA follows: TGTGCCAGCAGTGAATATTACAGGGGCGTGGATCAGCCCCAGCATTTT. Residues: CASSEYYRGVDQPQHF.

The chain couples TRBV28 to TRBJ2-1; the match to TRBD2 covers 12 bases. Germline CDR1 MDHEN, CDR2 SYDVKM. V shed 7 bases and J 7 bases; nucleotides not matched to a gene: 8. CDR3 length: 15 residues. CDR3: CASISSGRANNEQFF. In DNA, the CDR3 is TGTGCCAGCATCTCTAGCGGGAGGGCCAATAATGAGCAGTTCTTC.

The chain carries TRBV7-2 and TRBJ2-1; 8 bases line up with TRBD1. Trimming removed 5 bases from V and 5 bases from J; junction bases left unmatched: 11. Germline V CDR1 and CDR2: SGHTA, FQGNSA. This CDR3 contains 16 residues. CDR3 loop: CASSRRLGQVNNEQFF. As DNA, the CDR3 is TGTGCCAGCAGCCGTCGACTGGGACAGGTTAACAATGAGCAGTTCTTC.

The chain joins TRBV7-9 to TRBJ2-3; the D gene is possibly TRBD2 (6 bases). The CDR3 is made up of 15 amino acids. The V gene lost 5 bases and the J gene lost 1 base, with 13 bases spanning the gap. Germline loops: CDR1 SEHNR, CDR2 FQNEAQ (reference sequence). The CDR3 DNA sequence: TGTGCCAGCAGCCCCTCAACGGGGGGCACAGATACGCAGTATTTT. This codes for CASSPSTGGTDTQYF.

A remark on this clone: Other nucleotide sequences from this sample produce the same CDR3. The CDR3 DNA reads TGTGCCAGCAGTGAGGGGGGTAATCAGCCCCAGCATTTT. Protein: CASSEGGNQPQHF. The rearrangement uses TRBV2 and TRBJ1-5; TRBD1 might be the D (5 bases). Trimming pared 3 bases from V and 4 bases from J, leaving 7 bases between. This CDR3 spans 13 amino acids. Germline V gene lookup returns CDR1 SNHLY and CDR2 FYNNEI.

This rearrangement joins TRBV6-5 to TRBJ2-3, with D unclear. V gave up 7 bases and J gave up 7 bases, with 18 bases separating them. The CDR3 contains 14 residues. In germline, CDR1 is MNHEY, CDR2 SVGAGI. The CDR3 is CASISSKGIYTQYF. The CDR3 bases are TGTGCCAGCATAAGTTCAAAAGGCATATATACGCAGTATTTT.

This chain uses TRBV19 with TRBJ2-3; tentative D call: TRBD1 (6 bases). CDR1 and CDR2 (germline): LNHDA, SQIVND (reference sequence). The CDR3 contains 14 residues. The V end lost 10 bases, the J end lost 0 bases, and 14 bases lay between the germline ends. CDR3 protein: CATSDRRSTDTQYF. CDR3 coding DNA: TGTGCCACCTCAGACAGGAGAAGCACAGATACGCAGTATTTT.